The 25 T cell receptor beta chains in this list originate from one sample, sequenced in a study of blood T cell repertoires in COVID-19. Sequencing was performed with immunoSEQ multiplex PCR; in TCRdb, only in-frame clones are kept and a portion is missing. The table records a few hundred thousand clones, 70% to 90% of them present only once. The specimen was PBMCs or T cells enriched from blood (not recorded which). The receptors were sampled from a young man who had recovered from COVID-19.

This clone has just a few counts. The chain carries TRBV3-1 (or the pseudogene TRBV3-2) and TRBJ1-5; D is ambiguous. The germline V and J ends were trimmed by 4 bases and 0 bases, with 10 bases remaining between them. Germline values: CDR1 LGHDT, CDR2 YNNKEL (reference sequence). The CDR3 is made up of 15 amino acids. The chain's CDR3 is CASSLQPGSNQPQHF. CDR3 DNA: TGTGCCAGCAGCCTTCAACCGGGTAGCAATCAGCCCCAGCATTTT.

The genes are TRBV12-5 and TRBJ1-2, with D possibly matching TRBD1 (6 bases). Looked up from germline, CDR1 is LGHNT and CDR2 is FRNRAP. V lost 5 bases, J lost 0 bases, and 19 bases lay in between. The CDR3 runs to 17 residues. The CDR3 region is CASGRWDKQRTNYGYTF. The CDR3 DNA reads TGTGCTAGTGGTCGGTGGGACAAGCAAAGAACTAACTATGGCTACACCTTC.

The CDR3 is CASRQGTSGNTIYF. The CDR3 region has the DNA TGTGCCAGTCGCCAGGGGACCTCTGGAAACACCATATATTTT. V and J are TRBV28 and TRBJ1-3; tentatively, D is TRBD1 (6 bases). Trimming cost V 9 bases and J 0 bases, with 12 bases left between them. Germline V gives CDR1 MDHEN, CDR2 SYDVKM. The CDR3 extends over 14 amino acids. The entire variable domain, with the rest obtained from reference TRBV28 and TRBJ1-3, is as follows: DVKVTQSSRYLVKRTGEKVFLECVQDMDHENMFWYRQDPGLGLRLIYFSYDVKMKEKGDIPEGYSVSREKKERFSLILESASTNQTSMYLCASRQGTSGNTIYFGEGSWLTVV.

The chain carries TRBV7-2 and TRBJ1-3; 9 nucleotides line up with TRBD1. V shed 4 bases and J 4 bases; nucleotides not matched to a gene: 11. Germline-derived CDR1 and CDR2 are SGHTA and FQGNSA. The CDR3 covers 17 residues. CDR3 protein: CASSSQPGTGSGNTIYF. Here the CDR3 DNA reads TGTGCCAGCAGCTCTCAACCCGGGACAGGGTCCGGAAACACCATATATTTT.

This rearrangement joins TRBV2 to TRBJ2-3, with 9 bases lining up with TRBD2. Germline V lookup: CDR1 SNHLY, CDR2 FYNNEI. This CDR3 has 13 residues. V lost 9 bases to trimming and J lost 4 bases; unmatched junction nucleotides: 5. The CDR3 is CASSGSRADTQYF. CDR3 bases: TGTGCCAGTAGCGGGAGTAGGGCAGATACGCAGTATTTT.

The genes are TRBV2 and TRBJ2-7; tentative D call: TRBD1 (5 bases). CDR3 length: 12 residues. CDR1 and CDR2 from the germline V gene are SNHLY and FYNNEI. Trimming took off 10 bases at V and 5 bases at J, with 15 bases between the two ends. The CDR3 bases are TGTGCCATCCAGGGTTGGGGCGACGAGCAGTACTTC. It encodes CAIQGWGDEQYF.

The J gene is TRBJ2-3, the V gene TRBV6-2 or TRBV6-3, with 13 bases identical to TRBD2. Germline-derived CDR1 and CDR2 are MNHEY and SVGEGT. The length of the CDR3 is 16 residues. After removal of 6 bases from V and 7 bases from J, the junction contained 10 bases not matched to a gene. The DNA for the CDR3 is TGTGCCAGCAGCCAGGCGAGGGGACTAGCGGGGTATACGCAGTATTTT. Its translation is CASSQARGLAGYTQYF.

V and J are TRBV11-2 and TRBJ1-2; D unclear. Germline CDR1 reads SGHAT; CDR2 reads FQNNGV. The V and J ends lost 5 bases and 1 base respectively, with 11 bases between them. The length of the CDR3 is 14 residues. CDR3 sequence: CASSPWRGNYGYTF. For the CDR3, the DNA is TGTGCCAGCAGCCCATGGCGGGGTAACTATGGCTACACCTTC.

The gene calls are TRBV29-1 and TRBJ2-2; D may be TRBD1 (5 bases). Germline CDR1 and CDR2: SQVTM and ANQGSEA. Trimming removed 7 bases at V and 1 base at J, with 7 bases between. The CDR3 totals 12 residues. CDR3 sequence: CSATGNTGELFF. The DNA for the CDR3 is TGCAGCGCAACAGGGAACACCGGGGAGCTGTTTTTT.

As for this clone: Additional DNA sequences in this sample encode the identical CDR3. The chain is built from TRBV27 and TRBJ2-7, with 16 positions matching TRBD2. The CDR3 is 16 residues long. Germline trimming cut 3 bases from V and 4 bases from J; bases unmatched to any gene: 3. CDR1 is MNHEY, CDR2 SMNVEV, per germline (reference sequence). Written as DNA, the CDR3 is TGTGCCAGCAGTTTGGGACTAGCGGGAGGGGGATACGAGCAGTACTTC. Its protein is CASSLGLAGGGYEQYF.

This chain links TRBV5-1 with TRBJ2-7; TRBD1 aligns across 9 bases. After removal of 0 bases from V and 2 bases from J, the junction contained 3 bases not matched to a gene. The CDR3 has 15 amino acids. CDR1 and CDR2 (germline): SGHRS, YFSETQ. The DNA of the CDR3 is TGCGCCAGCAGCTTGGTCGGACAGGGGACCTACGAGCAGTACTTC. It codes for CASSLVGQGTYEQYF.

The rearrangement uses TRBV5-1 and TRBJ1-4; 9 bases fit TRBD1. Germline CDR1 SGHRS, CDR2 YFSETQ. The CDR3 runs to 13 residues. V shed 4 bases, J shed 7 bases, and the junction held 2 bases outside the gene matches. CDR3 sequence reads: CASSGTGLEKLFF. The DNA for the CDR3 is TGCGCCAGCAGCGGGACAGGGCTTGAAAAACTGTTTTTT.

The V call is TRBV6-5, the J call TRBJ2-3, with 12 bases lining up with TRBD2. Germline trimming cut 6 bases from V and 6 bases from J; bases unmatched to any gene: 7. The V gene's germline CDR1 is MNHEY and CDR2 SVGAGI. The CDR3 is 15 amino acids. The CDR3: CASRKRLAGDDTQYF. CDR3 nucleotides: TGTGCCAGCAGGAAGAGACTAGCGGGAGATGATACGCAGTATTTT.

The rearrangement joins TRBV9 to TRBJ1-1, with D perhaps TRBD1 (5 bases). Germline V gene sequence: CDR1 SGDLS, CDR2 YYNGEE. This CDR3 spans 13 amino acids. Trimming cost V 4 bases and J 4 bases, with 11 bases left between them. The CDR3 reads CASSPWGGTEAFF. The DNA for the CDR3 is TGTGCCAGCAGCCCATGGGGGGGCACTGAAGCTTTCTTT.

The genes are TRBV2 and TRBJ2-7; 11 bases map to TRBD1. The J segment lost 4 bases and the V segment lost 7 bases, leaving 3 bases of the junction unmatched. The germline V gene encodes CDR1 SNHLY and CDR2 FYNNEI. This CDR3 has 13 amino acids. The CDR3: CASNRDRGYEQYF. DNA of the CDR3: TGTGCCAGCAACCGGGACAGGGGGTACGAGCAGTACTTC.

This rearrangement joins TRBV20-1 to TRBJ2-7; possible D gene TRBD2, 5 bases. Per germline, CDR1 DFQATT and CDR2 SNEGSKA (reference sequence). The CDR3 spans 14 residues. Trimming took 3 bases from V and 1 from J, leaving 13 bases between them. The CDR3 bases are TGCAGTGCTAGTCCCCCGAGGGAATCCTACGAGCAGTACTTC. Translated, it gives CSASPPRESYEQYF.

The chain employs TRBV14 and TRBJ1-6; D is undetermined. The CDR3 runs to 12 residues. Looked up from germline, CDR1 is SGHDN and CDR2 is FVKESK. V was trimmed by 1 base and J by 16 bases, leaving 11 bases between them. CDR3 nucleotide sequence: TGTGCCAGCAGCCAAGTTCTCGGGGAGCTCCACTTT. It translates to CASSQVLGELHF.

The chain couples TRBV28 to TRBJ1-2; D perhaps matches TRBD1 (5 bases). From germline, CDR1 is MDHEN and CDR2 SYDVKM. Trimming pared 5 bases from V and 8 bases from J, leaving 15 bases between. This CDR3 region has 13 residues. CDR3 region: CASSDQGFRGYTF. DNA for the CDR3: TGTGCCAGCAGTGATCAGGGTTTCCGGGGCTACACCTTC.

V gene TRBV10-3 combines with J gene TRBJ2-7; 7 nucleotides match TRBD1. Germline V gene sequence: CDR1 ENHRY, CDR2 SYGVKD. CDR3 size: 14 residues. V was clipped by 3 bases and J by 3 bases; unmatched bases: 5. The CDR3 nucleotides read TGTGCCATCAGTGAAGGACAGGACGACTACGAGCAGTACTTC. Residues: CAISEGQDDYEQYF.

The chain carries TRBV3-1 (or the pseudogene TRBV3-2) and TRBJ1-2, with no clear D. V lost 5 bases, J lost 4 bases, and 11 bases lay in between. The CDR3 contains 13 residues. Germline CDR1 is LGHDT and CDR2 is YNNKEL (reference sequence). The CDR3 bases are TGTGCCAGCAGCGAAAGGGAGAGCTATGGCTACACCTTC. Translating it yields CASSERESYGYTF.

The chain has TRBV6-5 and TRBJ1-4; 8 positions match TRBD1. V shed 6 bases and J 9 bases; nucleotides not matched to a gene: 9. The length of the CDR3 is 14 residues. CDR1 is MNHEY and CDR2 is SVGAGI in the germline V gene. The CDR3 loop is CASRAPDRAKKLFF. Here the CDR3 DNA reads TGTGCCAGCAGGGCACCGGACAGGGCGAAAAAACTGTTTTTT.

This chain connects TRBV30 to TRBJ1-1; unclear D gene. The CDR3 extends over 12 amino acids. Germline values: CDR1 GTSNPN, CDR2 SVGIG (reference sequence). Trimming took off 2 bases at V and 1 base at J, with 5 bases between the two ends. CDR3 protein: CAWSPRNTEAFF. CDR3 bases: TGTGCCTGGAGTCCGCGGAACACTGAAGCTTTCTTT.

This clone was observed a handful of times. V and J are TRBV7-9 and TRBJ1-6, with a weak D call TRBD1 (5 bases). This CDR3 has 16 residues. V shed 2 bases and J shed 6 bases, with 14 bases lying between them. Per germline, CDR1 SEHNR and CDR2 FQNEAQ (reference sequence). The CDR3 sequence is CASSLPTGQANSPLHF. CDR3 nucleotide sequence: TGTGCCAGCAGCTTACCAACAGGCCAAGCTAATTCACCCCTCCACTTT.

The CDR3 protein is CASNPQGPYEQYF. CDR3 bases: TGTGCCAGCAACCCTCAGGGTCCCTACGAGCAGTACTTC. The rearrangement joins TRBV28 to TRBJ2-7; D possibly corresponds to TRBD1 (5 bases). V was cut by 7 bases and J by 2 bases, with 12 bases left in between. This CDR3 region has 13 residues. From germline, CDR1 is MDHEN and CDR2 SYDVKM.

The chain is built from TRBV10-1 and TRBJ1-2; 8 nucleotides match TRBD1. Germline loops: CDR1 WNHNN, CDR2 SYGVQD (reference sequence). Trimming at V came to 4 bases and at J to 7 bases, leaving 2 bases not matched to a gene. The CDR3 length is 12 residues. CDR3: CASSGQGIGYTF. In DNA form, the CDR3 reads TGCGCCAGCAGTGGACAGGGGATTGGCTACACCTTC.